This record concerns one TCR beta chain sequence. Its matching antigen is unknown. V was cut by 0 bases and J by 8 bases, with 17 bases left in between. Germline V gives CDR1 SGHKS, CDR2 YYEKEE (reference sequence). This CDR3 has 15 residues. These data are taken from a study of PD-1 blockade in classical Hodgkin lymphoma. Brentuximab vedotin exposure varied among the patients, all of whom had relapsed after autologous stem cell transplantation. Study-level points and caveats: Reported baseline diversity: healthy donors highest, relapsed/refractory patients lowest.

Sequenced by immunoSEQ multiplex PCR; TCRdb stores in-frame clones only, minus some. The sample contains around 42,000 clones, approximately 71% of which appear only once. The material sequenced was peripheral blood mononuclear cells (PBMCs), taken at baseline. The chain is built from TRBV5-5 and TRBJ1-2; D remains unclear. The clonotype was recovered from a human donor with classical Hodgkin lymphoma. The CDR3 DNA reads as TGTGCCAGCAGCTTGGTTCCGAACGAGGGATACGGCTACACCTTC. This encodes CASSLVPNEGYGYTF. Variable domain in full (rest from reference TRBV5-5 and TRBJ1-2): DAGVTQSPTHLIKTRGQQVTLRCSPISGHKSVSWYQQVLGQGPQFIFQYYEKEERGRGNFPDRFSARQFPNYSSELNVNALLLGDSALYLCASSLVPNEGYGYTFGSGTRLTVV.